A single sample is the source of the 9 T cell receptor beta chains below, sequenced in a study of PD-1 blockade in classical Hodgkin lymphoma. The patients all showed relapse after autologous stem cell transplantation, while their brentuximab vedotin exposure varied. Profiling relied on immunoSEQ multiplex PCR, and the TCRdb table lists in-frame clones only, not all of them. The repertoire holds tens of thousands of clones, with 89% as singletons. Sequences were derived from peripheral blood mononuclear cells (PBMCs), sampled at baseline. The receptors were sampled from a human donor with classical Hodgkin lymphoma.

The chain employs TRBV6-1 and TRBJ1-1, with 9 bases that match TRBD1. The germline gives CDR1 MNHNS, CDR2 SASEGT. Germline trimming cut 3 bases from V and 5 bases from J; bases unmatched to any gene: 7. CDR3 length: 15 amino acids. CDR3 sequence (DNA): TGTGCCAGCAGTGAGCCTACAGGGGGCTGGACTGAAGCTTTCTTT. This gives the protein CASSEPTGGWTEAFF.

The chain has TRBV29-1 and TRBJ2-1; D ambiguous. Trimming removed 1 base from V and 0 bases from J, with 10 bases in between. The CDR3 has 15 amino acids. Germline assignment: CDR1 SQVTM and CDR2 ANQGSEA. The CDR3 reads CSVEVGYSSYNEQFF. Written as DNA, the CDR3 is TGCAGCGTTGAAGTCGGGTATAGCTCCTACAATGAGCAGTTCTTC.

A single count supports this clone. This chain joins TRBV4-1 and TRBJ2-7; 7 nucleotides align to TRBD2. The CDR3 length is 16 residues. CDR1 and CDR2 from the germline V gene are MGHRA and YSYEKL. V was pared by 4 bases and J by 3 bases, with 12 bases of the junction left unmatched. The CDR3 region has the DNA TGCGCCAGCAGCCCAGGGAGGGGAGGACGTATCTACGAGCAGTACTTC. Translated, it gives CASSPGRGGRIYEQYF.

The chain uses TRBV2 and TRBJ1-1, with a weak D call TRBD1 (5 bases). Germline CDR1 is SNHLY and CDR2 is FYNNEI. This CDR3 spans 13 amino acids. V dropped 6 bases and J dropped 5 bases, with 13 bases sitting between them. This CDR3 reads CASRETGETEAFF. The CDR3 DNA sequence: TGTGCCAGCAGGGAGACGGGGGAGACTGAAGCTTTCTTT.

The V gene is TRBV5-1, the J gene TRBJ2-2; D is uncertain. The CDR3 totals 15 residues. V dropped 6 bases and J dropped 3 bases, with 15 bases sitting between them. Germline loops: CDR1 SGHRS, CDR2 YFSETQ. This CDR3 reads CASKVMELDTGELFF. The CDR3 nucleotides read TGCGCCAGCAAGGTGATGGAGCTGGACACCGGGGAGCTGTTTTTT.

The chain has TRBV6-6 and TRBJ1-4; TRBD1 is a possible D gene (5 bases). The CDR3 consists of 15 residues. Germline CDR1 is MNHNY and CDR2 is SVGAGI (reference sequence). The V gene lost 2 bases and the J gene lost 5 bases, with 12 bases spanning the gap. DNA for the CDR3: TGTGCCAGCAGTTACGTTCAGGGTCAGAATGAAAAACTGTTTTTT. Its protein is CASSYVQGQNEKLFF.

CDR3 sequence reads: CASSEAWRIAGVNEQYF. CDR3 in DNA: TGTGCCAGCAGTGAAGCCTGGAGGATCGCAGGGGTGAACGAGCAGTACTTC. The chain couples TRBV6-1 to TRBJ2-7; tentative D call: TRBD1 (6 bases). The germline gives CDR1 MNHNS, CDR2 SASEGT. The V and J ends lost 0 bases and 5 bases respectively, with 20 bases between them. This CDR3 has 17 residues.

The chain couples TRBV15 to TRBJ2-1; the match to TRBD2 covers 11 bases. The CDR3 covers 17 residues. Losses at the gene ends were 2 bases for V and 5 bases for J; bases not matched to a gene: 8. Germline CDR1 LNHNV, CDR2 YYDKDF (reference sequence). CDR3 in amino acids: CATSRSALAGVDNEQFF. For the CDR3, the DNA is TGTGCCACCAGCAGATCAGCACTAGCGGGAGTCGACAATGAGCAGTTCTTC.

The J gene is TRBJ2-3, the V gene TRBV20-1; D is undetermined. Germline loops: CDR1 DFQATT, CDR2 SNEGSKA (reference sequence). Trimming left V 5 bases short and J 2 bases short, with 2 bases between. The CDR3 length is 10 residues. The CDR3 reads CSAYTDTQYF. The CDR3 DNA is TGCAGTGCTTACACAGATACGCAGTATTTT.